The 6 T cell receptor beta chains listed next were all sequenced from one sample in a study of identifying expanded T cells in peripheral blood. The method was immunoSEQ multiplex PCR; TCRdb's version includes in-frame clones alone and lacks a portion of them. The profile covers more than 85,000 clones, with 88% appearing a single time and approximately 8% taken by the ten largest. Sequences were obtained from blood. These receptors originate from a person between 18 and 70 years old in good health.

The rearrangement uses TRBV6-1 and TRBJ1-2; 9 bases are a match to TRBD1. Trimming at V came to 2 bases and at J to 4 bases, leaving 2 bases not matched to a gene. The CDR3 loop spans 14 amino acids. Looked up from germline, CDR1 is MNHNS and CDR2 is SASEGT. As DNA, the CDR3 is TGTGCCAGCAGTGAACTGGACAGGGGCTATGGCTACACCTTC. Protein: CASSELDRGYGYTF.

Only a few counts were recorded for this clone. This sequence joins TRBV5-4 and TRBJ1-1, with 11 bases matching TRBD1. Germline CDR1 is SGHNT and CDR2 is YYREEE (reference sequence). CDR3 size: 15 residues. V lost 4 bases and J lost 6; bases outside the gene matches: 8. CDR3 coding DNA: TGTGCCAGCAGCCCCGGACAGGGGGCTAGCGCTGAAGCTTTCTTT. Its translation: CASSPGQGASAEAFF. The full variable domain, in which reference TRBV5-4 and TRBJ1-1 provide the parts outside the CDR3, is ETGVTQSPTHLIKTRGQQVTLRCSSQSGHNTVSWYQQALGQGPQFIFQYYREEENGRGNFPPRFSGLQFPNYSSELNVNALELDDSALYLCASSPGQGASAEAFFGQGTRLTVV.

The rearrangement uses TRBV11-2 and TRBJ2-7; a weak D match, TRBD2 (5 bases). The CDR3 is 16 amino acids. The ends were cut back, 5 bases at V and 1 base at J, with 18 bases in the middle. From germline, CDR1 is SGHAT and CDR2 FQNNGV. The CDR3 sequence: CASSARRATASYEQYF. The CDR3 DNA is TGTGCCAGCAGCGCGCGGCGGGCAACTGCTTCCTACGAGCAGTACTTC.

This clone showed up just a few times. The CDR3 region has the DNA TGTGCCAGCAGCGCCTCCCGGGACCTCTTGAACACTGAAGCTTTCTTT. It translates to CASSASRDLLNTEAFF. The chain combines TRBV7-3 with TRBJ1-1; TRBD1 is a possible D gene (5 bases). CDR1 is SGHTA, CDR2 FQGTGA, per germline. This CDR3 is 16 amino acids long. V lost 5 bases and J 0 bases, leaving 16 bases between the germline ends.

The gene calls are TRBV6-1 and TRBJ2-7; TRBD2 aligns across 8 bases. The V gene's germline CDR1 is MNHNS and CDR2 SASEGT. Trimming cost V 7 bases and J 2 bases; bases outside gene matches: 1. The CDR3 runs 12 residues. The CDR3 region is CASTGGAYEQYF. The CDR3 bases are TGTGCCAGCACGGGGGGGGCCTACGAGCAGTACTTC.

The V and J genes are TRBV18 and TRBJ2-7, with D perhaps matching TRBD1 (6 bases). The CDR3 runs to 13 residues. In germline, CDR1 is KGHSH, CDR2 LQKENI. Trimming removed 5 bases at V and 3 bases at J, with 11 bases between. In DNA form, the CDR3 reads TGTGCCAGCTCAACGGGACACCTCTACGAGCAGTACTTC. Its protein product is CASSTGHLYEQYF.